These 5 T cell receptor beta chains came from one sample sequenced in a study of T cells in Graves' hyperthyroidism and ophthalmopathy. The CDR3 regions of TCR beta were amplified from RNA transcripts. Carried out on the TCR CDR3, a first-round RT-PCR used the HTBI primer set. TCRdb redid the calling of the multiplex PCR reads with MiXCR, one entry per CDR3 protein. The sample yields around 610,000 distinct CDR3 sequences, around 15% seen once. Sequencing used blood. These TCRs come from a woman aged 40 to 49 with Graves' ophthalmopathy.

This clonotype was observed at least ten times. This rearrangement joins TRBV5-1 to TRBJ2-5, with D perhaps matching TRBD2 (6 bases). Germline CDR1 SGHRS, CDR2 YFSETQ. The CDR3 is 15 residues long. V was pared by 0 bases and J by 5 bases, with 14 bases between. CDR3: CASSLGWASEETQYF. The CDR3 DNA is TGCGCCAGCAGCTTGGGTTGGGCTAGCGAGGAGACCCAGTACTTC.

The chain carries TRBV6-1 and TRBJ2-7; weak D call: TRBD2 (6 bases). Trimming shortened V by 10 bases and J by 2 bases, and 18 bases separated the two germline ends. Germline V gene data show CDR1 as MNHNS and CDR2 as SASEGT. This CDR3 is built from 14 residues. The CDR3 loop reads CAITPSTGAYEQYF. DNA for the CDR3: TGTGCCATCACCCCCTCGACGGGGGCCTACGAGCAGTACTTC.

This clonotype was seen repeatedly, ten times or more. The chain couples TRBV20-1 to TRBJ2-5; D ambiguous. Germline V CDR1 and CDR2: DFQATT, SNEGSKA (reference sequence). V was pared by 1 base and J by 0 bases, with 15 bases between. The CDR3 runs to 16 residues. The CDR3 bases are TGCAGTGCTAGAGGACCCGGGCTCCCGTACCAAGAGACCCAGTACTTC. Protein sequence: CSARGPGLPYQETQYF.

This clonotype was recorded at least ten times. In DNA, the CDR3 is TGTGCCTGGGGGGGATCGACTAGCGTCGGAGAGACCCAGTACTTC. This sequence encodes CAWGGSTSVGETQYF. The chain has TRBV30 and TRBJ2-5; 8 bases line up with TRBD2. Per the germline V gene, CDR1 is GTSNPN and CDR2 is SVGIG (reference sequence). CDR3 length equals 15 residues. V lost 5 bases and J lost 4; bases outside the gene matches: 12. Looking up the rest from reference TRBV30 and TRBJ2-5 gives the full variable domain: SQTIHQWPATLVQPVGSPLSLECTVEGTSNPNLYWYRQAAGRGLQLLFYSVGIGQISSEVPQNLSASRPQDRQFILSSKKLLLSDSGFYLCAWGGSTSVGETQYFGPGTRLLVL.

This clonotype has more than one count but fewer than ten. A much larger clone lies a single base off, so this may be a read error. The chain couples TRBV6-5 to TRBJ1-1; D is unresolved. V dropped 2 bases and J dropped 6 bases, with 13 bases sitting between them. Germline V gives CDR1 MNHEY, CDR2 SVGAGI. The CDR3 is 14 amino acids. CDR3 nucleotides: TGTGCCAGCAGTTACAAGTCGACGGTGGCTGAAGCTTTCTTT. It yields the protein CASSYKSTVAEAFF.